The present TCR beta chain was sequenced within a study of cytomegalovirus exposure and HLA in healthy donors. Study results and caveats: Earlier analysis yielded a pattern in which most TCR beta V segments were productive about 87% or about 30% of the time. The Asian-associated ancestry cluster reportedly had fewer N-insertions than the approximately 630-donor mean in a later analysis.

13 Jbeta primers and 60 Vbeta primers were used for the PCR. The protocol was immunoSEQ multiplex PCR, while the TCRdb copy is restricted to in-frame clones and leaves out a portion. In total, the table holds fewer than 130,000 clones. Germline V gene lookup returns CDR1 LGHNA and CDR2 YSLEER. V was trimmed by 3 bases and J by 2 bases, leaving 7 bases between them. The CDR3 spans 13 residues. Details on this clone: Its antigen is unidentified.

Source material: PBMCs. This TCR derives from a man in his fifties in good health and CMV-seronegative. The genes are TRBV4-3 and TRBJ1-2, with TRBD1 as a possible D gene (5 bases). CDR3 nucleotides: TGCGCCAGCAGCCACGACAGAAACTATGGCTACACCTTC. Its protein product is CASSHDRNYGYTF.